The rows below give T cell receptor beta chains drawn from one sample of a study of blood T cell repertoires in COVID-19. Repertoires were generated with immunoSEQ multiplex PCR, while TCRdb's copy carries only in-frame clones and drops some. The sample carries tens of thousands of clones, about 80% recorded once. Source material: peripheral blood. These receptors all stem from a woman between 65 and 79 years old with acute or convalescent COVID-19. Each CDR3 is given with its conserved first and last residue. A D gene is named only where the DNA matches it firmly. Where a row states a size, it is once, few, many or the class of an expanded clone; other rows omit it.

j_gene: TRBJ2-7
abundance: NA
v_gene: TRBV7-2
d_gene: TRBD2
CDR3nt: TGTGCCAGCAGCCCCGGGACTAGCGGGAGGGTGGTAAAGCAGTACTTC
CDR3aa: CASSPGTSGRVVKQYF

j_gene: TRBJ1-6
abundance: NA
v_gene: TRBV28
d_gene: TRBD1
CDR3nt: TGTGCCAGCAGCCTCGACAGGGACTCACCCCTCCACTTT
CDR3aa: CASSLDRDSPLHF

j_gene: TRBJ1-1
abundance: NA
v_gene: TRBV5-1
d_gene: TRBD1
CDR3nt: TGCGCCAGCAGCCTACGGGACAGGGGGCCCACTGAAGCTTTCTTT
CDR3aa: CASSLRDRGPTEAFF

j_gene: TRBJ1-6
abundance: few
v_gene: TRBV19
d_gene: NA
CDR3nt: TGTGCCAGTAGCCACGGGGAAAGTTCACCCCTCCACTTT
CDR3aa: CASSHGESSPLHF

j_gene: TRBJ1-4
abundance: NA
v_gene: TRBV5-1
d_gene: TRBD1
CDR3nt: TGCGCCAGCAGCTTGGGGGGACAGTCGTATGAAAAACTGTTTTTT
CDR3aa: CASSLGGQSYEKLFF

j_gene: TRBJ1-6
abundance: many
v_gene: TRBV28
d_gene: NA
CDR3nt: TGTGCCAGCCGGCGGCAATCCGGATCACCCCTCCACTTT
CDR3aa: CASRRQSGSPLHF

j_gene: TRBJ2-1
abundance: few
v_gene: TRBV27
d_gene: TRBD1
CDR3nt: TGTGCCAGCAGTCTAAAGAGACAGGGGGCTGAGCAGTTCTTC
CDR3aa: CASSLKRQGAEQFF

j_gene: TRBJ1-5
abundance: NA
v_gene: TRBV27
d_gene: NA
CDR3nt: TGTGCCAGCAGTTTCTCGGGGGGAGGTCAGCCCCAGCATTTT
CDR3aa: CASSFSGGGQPQHF

j_gene: TRBJ1-2
abundance: NA
v_gene: TRBV7-2
d_gene: TRBD1
CDR3nt: TGTGCCAGCAGGCGGGGCAGGGGGGAACGCTACACCTTC
CDR3aa: CASRRGRGERYTF

j_gene: TRBJ1-2
abundance: NA
v_gene: TRBV27
d_gene: NA
CDR3nt: TGTGCCAGCAGTTTATATCAGGCCGCGGGTGGCTACACCTTC
CDR3aa: CASSLYQAAGGYTF

j_gene: TRBJ2-5
abundance: NA
v_gene: TRBV7-8
d_gene: TRBD2
CDR3nt: TGTGCCAGCATCCCAAGCGACGGGAGGGGAGAGACCCAGTACTTC
CDR3aa: CASIPSDGRGETQYF

j_gene: TRBJ1-5
abundance: NA
v_gene: TRBV2
d_gene: NA
CDR3nt: TGTGCCAGCAGTGAAGAACAGGGAAATCTCTCGCTCCAGCATTTT
CDR3aa: CASSEEQGNLSLQHF

j_gene: TRBJ2-3
abundance: NA
v_gene: TRBV9
d_gene: TRBD2
CDR3nt: TGTGCCAGCAGCCGGACTAGCGGGGGGTCCCCTCGCACAGATACGCAGTATTTT
CDR3aa: CASSRTSGGSPRTDTQYF

j_gene: TRBJ1-2
abundance: NA
v_gene: TRBV2
d_gene: TRBD1
CDR3nt: TGTGCCAGCAGTGAAGGAGTGTCCGGGACAGGGAACTATGGCTACACCTTC
CDR3aa: CASSEGVSGTGNYGYTF

j_gene: TRBJ2-7
abundance: NA
v_gene: TRBV7-8
d_gene: TRBD1
CDR3nt: TGTGCCAGCAGCCGTAGAGACAGGGTCGAATGGCAGTACTTC
CDR3aa: CASSRRDRVEWQYF

j_gene: TRBJ1-1
abundance: NA
v_gene: TRBV11-2
d_gene: NA
CDR3nt: TGTGCCAGCACCACAGGGTCTGAAGCTTTCTTT
CDR3aa: CASTTGSEAFF

j_gene: TRBJ2-1
abundance: NA
v_gene: TRBV27
d_gene: TRBD1
CDR3nt: TGTGCCAGCAGTCCACGTATTTCCAGGACAGGGTCGGTTTACAATGAGCAGTTCTTC
CDR3aa: CASSPRISRTGSVYNEQFF

j_gene: TRBJ2-7
abundance: medium-sized
v_gene: TRBV11-2
d_gene: NA
CDR3nt: TGTGCCAGCAGCTTAGGTGGCCGCTACGAGCAGTACTTC
CDR3aa: CASSLGGRYEQYF

j_gene: TRBJ1-5
abundance: NA
v_gene: TRBV6-5
d_gene: TRBD1
CDR3nt: TGTGCCAGCAGGCAGGACAGGGGTGGGTTCGAGCCCCAGCATTTT
CDR3aa: CASRQDRGGFEPQHF

j_gene: TRBJ2-1
abundance: NA
v_gene: TRBV5-6
d_gene: NA
CDR3nt: TGTGCCAGCAGCTTGGTTGGGAGCGGTGAGCAGTTCTTC
CDR3aa: CASSLVGSGEQFF

j_gene: TRBJ2-2
abundance: NA
v_gene: TRBV7-2
d_gene: NA
CDR3nt: TGTGCCAGCAATTCTCGCGGCCCGCCACCCACCGGGGAGCTGTTTTTT
CDR3aa: CASNSRGPPPTGELFF

j_gene: TRBJ1-2
abundance: few
v_gene: TRBV15
d_gene: NA
CDR3nt: TGTGCCACCAGCAGTTACGGAGGGGCTAACTATGGCTACACCTTC
CDR3aa: CATSSYGGANYGYTF

j_gene: TRBJ2-7
abundance: NA
v_gene: TRBV11-2
d_gene: TRBD1
CDR3nt: TGTGCCAGCAGACCGGACAGGGGATGGGGCTACGAGCAGTACTTC
CDR3aa: CASRPDRGWGYEQYF

j_gene: TRBJ1-5
abundance: NA
v_gene: TRBV24-1
d_gene: NA
CDR3nt: TGTGCCACCAGTGCGGGCAGGGGCAATCAGCCCCAGCATTTT
CDR3aa: CATSAGRGNQPQHF

j_gene: TRBJ2-7
abundance: NA
v_gene: TRBV18
d_gene: TRBD1
CDR3nt: TGTGCCAGCTCACCAGGACAGGTCTACGAGCAGTACTTC
CDR3aa: CASSPGQVYEQYF

j_gene: TRBJ1-2
abundance: NA
v_gene: TRBV7-2
d_gene: NA
CDR3nt: TGTGCCAGCAGCTTAGACAGGGAGCGGTATGGCTACACCTTC
CDR3aa: CASSLDRERYGYTF

j_gene: TRBJ2-2
abundance: NA
v_gene: TRBV5-1
d_gene: TRBD1
CDR3nt: TGCGCCAGCAGCTTGGGACAGGGGGCGAACACCGGGGAGCTGTTTTTT
CDR3aa: CASSLGQGANTGELFF

j_gene: TRBJ2-2
abundance: NA
v_gene: TRBV4-1
d_gene: TRBD1
CDR3nt: TGCGCCAGCAGCCCTGACAGGGAATGGGCCGGGGAGCTGTTTTTT
CDR3aa: CASSPDREWAGELFF

j_gene: TRBJ2-1
abundance: NA
v_gene: TRBV7-3
d_gene: TRBD2
CDR3nt: TGTGCCAGCAGCTTAGCGGGAGGGGCCAATGAGCAGTTCTTC
CDR3aa: CASSLAGGANEQFF

j_gene: TRBJ1-1
abundance: NA
v_gene: TRBV5-1
d_gene: TRBD1
CDR3nt: TGCGCCAGCAGCTTGGCCGGGACAGGGAACACTGAAGCTTTCTTT
CDR3aa: CASSLAGTGNTEAFF

j_gene: TRBJ1-5
abundance: NA
v_gene: TRBV6-2/TRBV6-3
d_gene: TRBD1
CDR3nt: TGTGCCAGCAGTTACCCTGACAGGGGTGACCAGCCCCAGCATTTT
CDR3aa: CASSYPDRGDQPQHF

j_gene: TRBJ2-6
abundance: NA
v_gene: TRBV4-1
d_gene: NA
CDR3nt: TGCGCCAGCAGCCAAAAACAGGGAATCTCTGGGGCCAACGTCCTGACTTTC
CDR3aa: CASSQKQGISGANVLTF

j_gene: TRBJ2-1
abundance: NA
v_gene: TRBV19
d_gene: TRBD2
CDR3nt: TGTGCCAGTAGTATCCCCACTAGCGGGAGTTTTGATGAGCAGTTCTTC
CDR3aa: CASSIPTSGSFDEQFF

j_gene: TRBJ1-2
abundance: NA
v_gene: TRBV7-3
d_gene: TRBD1
CDR3nt: TGTGCCAGCAGCTTAAACGCACAGGGGGTCTATGGCTACACCTTC
CDR3aa: CASSLNAQGVYGYTF

j_gene: TRBJ2-3
abundance: NA
v_gene: TRBV27
d_gene: TRBD2
CDR3nt: TGTGCCAGCAGTTTAAGCAGCGGGGCACTCACAGATACGCAGTATTTT
CDR3aa: CASSLSSGALTDTQYF

j_gene: TRBJ1-2
abundance: NA
v_gene: TRBV6-4
d_gene: NA
CDR3nt: TGTGCCAGCTCCAGAGGGGGGGCAAACTATGGCTACACCTTC
CDR3aa: CASSRGGANYGYTF

j_gene: TRBJ1-1
abundance: few
v_gene: TRBV5-4
d_gene: NA
CDR3nt: TGTGCCAGCAGCAACCGGGACGGGACAAGGGGCACTGAAGCTTTCTTT
CDR3aa: CASSNRDGTRGTEAFF

j_gene: TRBJ2-7
abundance: few
v_gene: TRBV19
d_gene: NA
CDR3nt: TGTGCCAGTAGTACCGGGCAGCGGTTTAGCGAGCAGTACTTC
CDR3aa: CASSTGQRFSEQYF